This TCR beta chain was profiled in a study of cytomegalovirus exposure and HLA in healthy donors. Study-wide context: There were 117 million unique TCR beta sequences, drawn from 180 million or so T cells, in an earlier analysis. Study-level findings and limits: Links to common viral pathogens appeared, in a later analysis, for several of the most significant clusters. V- and J-gene trimming of TCR beta was linked (in a later analysis) to a missense DCLRE1C variant.

The donors gave bone marrow, and they were healthy. CDR1 and CDR2 from the germline V gene are SGHVS and FNYEAQ. V shed 5 bases, J shed 6 bases, and the junction held 6 bases outside the gene matches. The CDR3 is made up of 15 amino acids. Vbeta (60) and Jbeta (13) primers were used in the PCR. Here immunoSEQ multiplex PCR was the method, and the copy in TCRdb shows in-frame clones only, minus some. In the table there are roughly 200,000 clones, around 73% of which are singletons. Notes on this clone: Its antigen is not identified.

The clonotype was recovered from a man in his 60s in good health and CMV-seronegative. V usage is TRBV7-6 and J usage is TRBJ2-1, with 11 positions matching TRBD1. Sequencing was carried out using PBMCs. Here the CDR3 DNA reads TGTGCCAGCAGCCCGGTGGACAGGGGGCGCAATGAGCAGTTCTTC. Its protein product is CASSPVDRGRNEQFF.